A single sample is the source of the 6 T cell receptor beta chains below, sequenced in a study of regulatory T cells in long-lasting Graves disease. Time point denoted: newly diagnosed GD, antithyroid drugs for less than 3 months. Isolated PBMC RNA provided the starting material for the TCR library. Investigators prepared the TCR beta libraries by applying iRepertoire HTBI primers and Arm-PCR of CDR3 regions. One entry per CDR3 protein results from TCRdb running MiXCR on the multiplex PCR reads. Of under 800,000 distinct CDR3 sequences listed, roughly 16% are singletons. A further study also used this sample, focusing on T cells in Graves' hyperthyroidism and ophthalmopathy.

The starting material was peripheral blood mononuclear cells (PBMCs), obtained at new diagnosis, from a patient treated with antithyroid drugs. Receptors were obtained from a woman aged 25 to 39 with Graves disease.

This chain links TRBV5-1 with TRBJ2-3; weak D call: TRBD2 (6 bases). From germline, CDR1 is SGHRS and CDR2 YFSETQ. V shed 6 bases and J shed 1 base, with 12 bases lying between them. This CDR3 has 14 amino acids. This CDR3 reads CASKEGVGTDTQYF. CDR3 coding DNA: TGCGCCAGCAAGGAGGGAGTGGGCACAGATACGCAGTATTTT.

This clonotype was seen repeatedly, ten times or more. Germline and junction disagree at one end, which may indicate a read error. The chain combines TRBV5-5 with TRBJ1-5, with unresolved D. This CDR3 has 16 residues. Germline CDR1 reads SGHKS; CDR2 reads YYEKEE (reference sequence). CDR3 sequence (DNA): TGCGCCAGCAGCTTGGGAGGATACCTTAGCAATCAGCCCCAGCATTTT. This gives the protein CASSLGGYLSNQPQHF.

This clonotype was recorded at least ten times. The chain is built from TRBV2 and TRBJ2-1; maybe TRBD1 (7 bases). CDR3 length: 16 residues. Germline V gives CDR1 SNHLY, CDR2 FYNNEI. V lost 4 bases to trimming and J lost 7 bases, with 20 bases between them. The CDR3 DNA follows: TGTGCCAGCAGTGCCCCGGGACAGCGGGCCTCAAATGAGCAGTTCTTC. Its protein is CASSAPGQRASNEQFF.

This clonotype was picked up a small number of times. The chain recombines TRBV7-2 with TRBJ1-4; D is unresolved. The germline gives CDR1 SGHTA, CDR2 FQGNSA. V lost 5 bases to trimming and J lost 0 bases, with 10 bases between them. This CDR3 has 15 residues. The CDR3 reads CASSQASTTNEKLFF. In DNA form, the CDR3 reads TGTGCCAGCAGCCAGGCTTCAACAACTAATGAAAAACTGTTTTTT.

This clonotype was seen more than once but under ten times. The genes are TRBV20-1 and TRBJ1-5; 8 bases align to TRBD1. Germline lookup yields CDR1 DFQATT and CDR2 SNEGSKA (reference sequence). The V segment lost 6 bases and the J segment 0 bases; nucleotides outside the gene matches: 10. This CDR3 region has 16 residues. CDR3 coding DNA: TGCAGTGCGGGACAGGCGCCTAACTATAGCAATCAGCCCCAGCATTTT. Translated: CSAGQAPNYSNQPQHF.

This clonotype was found many times. This sequence joins TRBV24-1 and TRBJ1-2; the D gene is possibly TRBD1 (5 bases). CDR1 is KGHDR and CDR2 is SFDVKD in the germline V gene. V lost 3 bases and J lost 7, with 14 bases in between. This CDR3 has 14 residues. The CDR3 region is CATSDRTTAAGYTF. CDR3 in DNA: TGTGCCACCAGTGATCGGACGACAGCTGCTGGCTACACCTTC.